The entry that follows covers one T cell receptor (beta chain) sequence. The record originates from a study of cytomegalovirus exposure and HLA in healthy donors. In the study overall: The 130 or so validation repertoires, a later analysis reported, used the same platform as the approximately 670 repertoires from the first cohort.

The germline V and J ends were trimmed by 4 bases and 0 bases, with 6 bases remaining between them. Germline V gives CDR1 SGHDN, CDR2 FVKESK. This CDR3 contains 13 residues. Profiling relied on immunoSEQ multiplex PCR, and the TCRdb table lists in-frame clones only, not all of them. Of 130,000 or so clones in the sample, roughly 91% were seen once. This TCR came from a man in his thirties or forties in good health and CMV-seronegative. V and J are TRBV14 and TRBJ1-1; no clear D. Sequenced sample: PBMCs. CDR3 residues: CASSPNMNTEAFF. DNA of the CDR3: TGTGCCAGCAGCCCGAACATGAACACTGAAGCTTTCTTT.